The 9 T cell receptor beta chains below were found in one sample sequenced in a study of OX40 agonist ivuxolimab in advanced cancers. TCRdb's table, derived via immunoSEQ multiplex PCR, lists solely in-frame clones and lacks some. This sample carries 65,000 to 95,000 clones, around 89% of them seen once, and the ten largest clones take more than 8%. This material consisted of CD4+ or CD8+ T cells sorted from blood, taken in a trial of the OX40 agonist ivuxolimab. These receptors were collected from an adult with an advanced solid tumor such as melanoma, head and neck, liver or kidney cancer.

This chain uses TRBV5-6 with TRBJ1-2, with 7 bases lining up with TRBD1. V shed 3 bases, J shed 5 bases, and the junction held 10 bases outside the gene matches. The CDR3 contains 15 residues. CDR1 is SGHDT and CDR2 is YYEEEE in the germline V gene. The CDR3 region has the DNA TGTGCCAGCAGCTCGCAGGGGGGCGCGGTGTATGGCTACACCTTC. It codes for CASSSQGGAVYGYTF. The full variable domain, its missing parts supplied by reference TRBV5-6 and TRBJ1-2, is DAGVTQSPTHLIKTRGQQVTLRCSPKSGHDTVSWYQQALGQGPQFIFQYYEEEERQRGNFPDRFSGHQFPNYSSELNVNALLLGDSALYLCASSSQGGAVYGYTFGSGTRLTVV.

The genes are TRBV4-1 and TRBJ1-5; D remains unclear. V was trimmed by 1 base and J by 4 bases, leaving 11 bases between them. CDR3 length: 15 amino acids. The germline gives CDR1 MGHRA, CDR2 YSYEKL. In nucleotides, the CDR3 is TGCGCCAGCAGCCAAGCCCCCCTCGGGAATCAGCCCCAGCATTTT. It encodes CASSQAPLGNQPQHF.

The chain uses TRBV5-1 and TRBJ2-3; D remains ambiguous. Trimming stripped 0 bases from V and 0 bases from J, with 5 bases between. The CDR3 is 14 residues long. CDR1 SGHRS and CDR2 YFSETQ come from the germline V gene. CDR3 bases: TGCGCCAGCAGCTTGGGGAGTAGCACAGATACGCAGTATTTT. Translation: CASSLGSSTDTQYF.

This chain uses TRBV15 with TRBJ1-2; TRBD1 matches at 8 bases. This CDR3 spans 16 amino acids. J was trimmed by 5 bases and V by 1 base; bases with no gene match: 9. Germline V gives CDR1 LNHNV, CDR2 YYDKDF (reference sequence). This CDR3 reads CATSRVGQGAGYGYTF. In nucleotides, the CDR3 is TGTGCCACCAGCAGAGTAGGGCAGGGGGCCGGATATGGCTACACCTTC.

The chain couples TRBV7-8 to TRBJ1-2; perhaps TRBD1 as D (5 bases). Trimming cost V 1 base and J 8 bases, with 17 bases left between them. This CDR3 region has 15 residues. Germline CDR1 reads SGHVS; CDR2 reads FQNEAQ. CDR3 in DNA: TGTGCCAGCAGCTTAGTCGGCGGGCAGGGTTACGGCTACACCTTC. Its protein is CASSLVGGQGYGYTF. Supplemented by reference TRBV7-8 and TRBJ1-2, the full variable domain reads GAGVSQSPRYKVAKRGQDVALRCDPISGHVSLFWYQQALGQGPEFLTYFQNEAQLDKSGLPSDRFFAERPEGSVSTLKIQRTQQEDSAVYLCASSLVGGQGYGYTFGSGTRLTVV.

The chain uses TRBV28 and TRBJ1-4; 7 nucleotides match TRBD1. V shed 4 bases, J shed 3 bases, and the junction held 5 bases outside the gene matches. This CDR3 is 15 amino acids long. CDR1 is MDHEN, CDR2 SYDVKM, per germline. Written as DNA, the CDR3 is TGTGCCAGCAGTTCGCAGACAGGGCCTAATGAAAAACTGTTTTTT. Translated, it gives CASSSQTGPNEKLFF.

As DNA, the CDR3 is TGTGCCACCCAGGACAGGCGTGACTATGGCTACACCTTC. Translation gives CATQDRRDYGYTF. The chain carries TRBV6-1 and TRBJ1-2; 7 nucleotides line up with TRBD1. The CDR3 covers 13 residues. Per the germline V gene, CDR1 is MNHNS and CDR2 is SASEGT. J was trimmed by 3 bases and V by 10 bases; bases with no gene match: 8.

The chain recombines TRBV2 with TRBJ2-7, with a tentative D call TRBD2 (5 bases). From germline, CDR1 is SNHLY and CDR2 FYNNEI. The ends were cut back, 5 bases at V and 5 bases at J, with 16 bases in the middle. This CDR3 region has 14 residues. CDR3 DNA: TGTGCCAGCAGTCTAGCCCCCCCTGCCCACGAGCAGTACTTC. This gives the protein CASSLAPPAHEQYF. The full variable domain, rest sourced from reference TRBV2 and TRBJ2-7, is EPEVTQTPSHQVTQMGQEVILRCVPISNHLYFYWYRQILGQKVEFLVSFYNNEISEKSEIFDDQFSVERPDGSNFTLKIRSTKLEDSAMYFCASSLAPPAHEQYFGPGTRLTVT.

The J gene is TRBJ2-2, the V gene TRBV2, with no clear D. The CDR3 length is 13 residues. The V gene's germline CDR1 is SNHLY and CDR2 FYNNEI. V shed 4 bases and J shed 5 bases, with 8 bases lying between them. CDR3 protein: CASSGWRTGELFF. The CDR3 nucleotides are TGTGCCAGCAGTGGGTGGAGAACCGGGGAGCTGTTTTTT.